This entry lists 14 T cell receptor beta chains sequenced from one sample in a study of blood T cell repertoires in COVID-19 (dated by TCRdb to the early 2020s). Library generation was performed with the immunoSEQ multiplex PCR assay. TCRdb took this table from immuneACCESS and kept in-frame rearrangements with V and J called. Such tables lack part of the clones; where checked against another copy, unresolved V genes explain under half of the gap, and the rest is unexplained. Across this sample there are fewer than 350,000 clones, with 88% seen only once. The top ten hold around 2% of the sample. The sample consisted of PBMCs or T cells enriched from blood (not recorded which). The receptors here all came from a woman in her sixties or seventies in a cohort exposed to, infected with or recovered from COVID-19 (not recorded which).

The chain joins TRBV9 to TRBJ2-3, with 11 bases fitting TRBD1. The CDR3 is 17 amino acids. Germline V gene data show CDR1 as SGDLS and CDR2 as YYNGEE. V shed 2 bases, J shed 7 bases, and the junction held 12 bases outside the gene matches. The CDR3 spells CASSVPRSGTGGNTQYF. The CDR3 DNA reads TGTGCCAGCAGCGTTCCCCGCTCCGGGACAGGGGGTAATACGCAGTATTTT.

V gene TRBV7-9 combines with J gene TRBJ1-2; the D gene is possibly TRBD1 (5 bases). CDR3 length equals 13 residues. Per the germline V gene, CDR1 is SEHNR and CDR2 is FQNEAQ (reference sequence). The V end was cut by 5 bases, the J end by 6 bases, with 13 bases between. The CDR3 reads CASSPRGRDGYTF. For the CDR3, the DNA is TGTGCCAGCAGCCCCAGAGGCAGGGATGGCTACACCTTC.

This clone was seen only a few times. This chain uses TRBV20-1 with TRBJ2-7, with D uncertain. The CDR3 runs to 11 residues. Germline CDR1 and CDR2: DFQATT and SNEGSKA (reference sequence). V lost 6 bases and J 6 bases, leaving 12 bases between the germline ends. The CDR3 is CSALLYPEQYF. The CDR3 DNA sequence: TGCAGTGCCCTCCTCTACCCCGAGCAGTACTTC.

Only a few counts were recorded for this clone. The V call is TRBV7-9, the J call TRBJ1-3, with TRBD1 matching 9 bases. Trimming took 3 bases from V and 0 from J; bases not matched to a gene: 3. CDR1 is SEHNR, CDR2 FQNEAQ, per germline (reference sequence). The length of the CDR3 is 16 residues. Here the CDR3 DNA reads TGTGCCAGCAGCTTCGCGACAGGGGGCTCTGGAAACACCATATATTTT. Translated, it gives CASSFATGGSGNTIYF. Complete variable domain (other parts from reference TRBV7-9 and TRBJ1-3): DTGVSQNPRHKITKRGQNVTFRCDPISEHNRLYWYRQTLGQGPEFLTYFQNEAQLEKSRLLSDRFSAERPKGSFSTLEIQRTEQGDSAMYLCASSFATGGSGNTIYFGEGSWLTVV.

The chain has TRBV4-2 and TRBJ2-5; a possible D gene is TRBD1 (6 bases). V dropped 0 bases and J dropped 2 bases, with 13 bases sitting between them. The germline gives CDR1 LGHNA, CDR2 YNFKEQ. This CDR3 spans 16 amino acids. The CDR3 coding sequence is TGTGCCAGCAGCCAAGAAGGGGGAATTCCACAAGAGACCCAGTACTTC. This translates into CASSQEGGIPQETQYF.

This chain connects TRBV27 to TRBJ2-7; D is unclear. Deletions cut 4 bases from V and 2 bases from J, with 12 bases between. Germline V CDR1 and CDR2: MNHEY, SMNVEV (reference sequence). This CDR3 region has 14 residues. The chain's CDR3 is CASSSDGDTYEQYF. CDR3 bases: TGTGCCAGCAGTTCGGATGGAGATACCTACGAGCAGTACTTC.

The chain couples TRBV10-3 to TRBJ1-1; 10 bases fit TRBD1. The germline CDR1 and CDR2 sequences are ENHRY and SYGVKD. This CDR3 has 16 residues. With 3 bases clipped from V and 1 base from J, the junction kept 5 bases outside the gene matches. The CDR3 DNA reads as TGTGCCATCAGTGACCGGGACAGGGGAAAGAACACTGAAGCTTTCTTT. It codes for CAISDRDRGKNTEAFF.

This clone was found once. The J gene is TRBJ2-5, the V gene TRBV27; a weak D match, TRBD1 (9 bases). Germline CDR1 MNHEY, CDR2 SMNVEV (reference sequence). The CDR3 is made up of 14 amino acids. The germline V and J ends were trimmed by 9 bases and 5 bases, with 19 bases remaining between them. CDR3 coding DNA: TGTGCCAGTGCGGACAGGGGCGGGGGGGAGACCCAGTACTTC. It translates to CASADRGGGETQYF.

The J gene is TRBJ2-7, the V gene TRBV6-5; no definite D call. The V end was cut by 5 bases, the J end by 3 bases, with 11 bases between. Germline-derived CDR1 and CDR2 are MNHEY and SVGAGI. The CDR3 contains 13 residues. The CDR3 DNA is TGTGCCAGCAGTCAAACTCCTCTCTACGAGCAGTACTTC. Amino acid sequence: CASSQTPLYEQYF.

This sequence joins TRBV11-2 and TRBJ2-7; D unresolved. V gave up 2 bases and J gave up 1 base, with 12 bases separating them. CDR3 length: 15 amino acids. Per the germline V gene, CDR1 is SGHAT and CDR2 is FQNNGV. CDR3 bases: TGTGCCAGCAGCTTAACGAGTCTTTTTTCCTACGAGCAGTACTTC. Translation gives CASSLTSLFSYEQYF.

The rearrangement links TRBV28 to TRBJ1-2; D gene uncertain. This CDR3 comprises 15 residues. Trimming shortened V by 2 bases and J by 0 bases, and 10 bases separated the two germline ends. Germline values: CDR1 MDHEN, CDR2 SYDVKM. The CDR3 here is CASSLQVKANYGYTF. CDR3 nucleotide sequence: TGTGCCAGCAGTTTACAGGTGAAAGCTAACTATGGCTACACCTTC.

This rearrangement joins TRBV11-3 to TRBJ2-2, with a tentative D call TRBD2 (6 bases). The CDR3 length is 15 residues. In germline, CDR1 is SGHNT, CDR2 YENEEA. The V gene lost 5 bases and the J gene lost 0 bases, with 10 bases spanning the gap. The chain's CDR3 is CASSPLAANTGELFF. CDR3 bases: TGTGCCAGCAGCCCACTAGCAGCGAACACCGGGGAGCTGTTTTTT. Supplemented by reference TRBV11-3 and TRBJ2-2, the full variable domain reads EAGVVQSPRYKIIEKKQPVAFWCNPISGHNTLYWYLQNLGQGPELLIRYENEEAVDDSQLPKDRFSAERLKGVDSTLKIQPAELGDSAVYLCASSPLAANTGELFFGEGSRLTVL.

CDR3 in amino acids: CASGTQGAVEGYTF. The CDR3 coding sequence is TGTGCCAGCGGCACACAGGGGGCGGTTGAGGGCTACACCTTC. V usage is TRBV11-2 and J usage is TRBJ1-2, with 9 bases matching TRBD1. The CDR3 has 14 residues. After removal of 8 bases from V and 8 bases from J, the junction contained 12 bases not matched to a gene. The germline CDR1 and CDR2 sequences are SGHAT and FQNNGV. The full variable domain, with the rest looked up from reference TRBV11-2 and TRBJ1-2, is EAGVAQSPRYKIIEKRQSVAFWCNPISGHATLYWYQQILGQGPKLLIQFQNNGVVDDSQLPKDRFSAERLKGVDSTLKIQPAKLEDSAVYLCASGTQGAVEGYTFGSGTRLTVV.

This chain joins TRBV23-1 and TRBJ2-4, with TRBD1 matching 9 bases. TRBV23-1 is sorted into the ORF group, with uncertain function. V was clipped by 0 bases and J by 2 bases; unmatched bases: 11. The CDR3 is 19 amino acids. CDR3 nucleotide sequence: TGCGCCAGCAGTCAATCGGGGGTCCGGACAGGGGAATCCAAAAACATTCAGTACTTC. Its protein is CASSQSGVRTGESKNIQYF.